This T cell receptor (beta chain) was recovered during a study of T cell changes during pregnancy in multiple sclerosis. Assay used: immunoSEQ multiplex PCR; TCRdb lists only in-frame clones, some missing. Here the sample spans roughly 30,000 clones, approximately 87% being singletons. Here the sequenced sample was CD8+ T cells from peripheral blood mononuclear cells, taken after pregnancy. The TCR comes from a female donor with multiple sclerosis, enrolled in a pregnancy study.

The CDR3 spells CASSSRTGRGSHEQYF. CDR3 nucleotides: TGTGCCAGCAGCTCAAGGACGGGTCGGGGGTCCCACGAGCAGTACTTC. This sequence joins TRBV7-8 and TRBJ2-7, with D perhaps TRBD2 (6 bases). Germline CDR1 and CDR2: SGHVS and FQNEAQ. CDR3 length: 16 amino acids. Trimming shortened V by 4 bases and J by 5 bases, and 21 bases separated the two germline ends.